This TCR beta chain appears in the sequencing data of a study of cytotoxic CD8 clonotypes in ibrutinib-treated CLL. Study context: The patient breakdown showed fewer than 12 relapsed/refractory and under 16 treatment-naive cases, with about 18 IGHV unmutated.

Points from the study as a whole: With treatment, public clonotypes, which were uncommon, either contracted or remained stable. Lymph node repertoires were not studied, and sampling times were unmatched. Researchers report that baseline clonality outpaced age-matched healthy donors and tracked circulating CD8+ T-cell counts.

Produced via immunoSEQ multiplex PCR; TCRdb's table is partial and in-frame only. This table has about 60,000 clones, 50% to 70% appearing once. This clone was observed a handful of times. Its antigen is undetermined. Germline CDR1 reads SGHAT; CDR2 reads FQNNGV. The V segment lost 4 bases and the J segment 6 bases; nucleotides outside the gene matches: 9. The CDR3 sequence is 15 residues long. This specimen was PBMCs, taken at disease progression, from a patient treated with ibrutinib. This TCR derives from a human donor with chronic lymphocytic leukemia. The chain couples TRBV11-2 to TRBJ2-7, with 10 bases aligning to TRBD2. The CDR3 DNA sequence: TGTGCCAGCAGCTCCAGACTAGCGGGCGATGGCGAGCAGTACTTC. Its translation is CASSSRLAGDGEQYF.